This entry describes one TCR beta chain. Germline V gene lookup returns CDR1 SGHTA and CDR2 FQGNSA. CDR3 length: 18 amino acids. J lost 4 bases, V lost 1 base, and 8 bases had no gene match. The time point was: newly diagnosed, previously untreated cHL patient sample. This sample is part of a study of PD-1 blockade in classical Hodgkin lymphoma. The protocol was immunoSEQ multiplex PCR, while the TCRdb copy is restricted to in-frame clones and leaves out a portion. Of around 27,000 clones detected, approximately 91% appear once; the ten largest clones hold 3.8%. Sequenced input: peripheral blood mononuclear cells (PBMCs). The rearrangement links TRBV7-2 to TRBJ2-1, with 12 positions matching TRBD2. This receptor was identified in a human donor with classical Hodgkin lymphoma. CDR3 in DNA: TGTGCCAGCAGCTTAGGGATGGGAGGGACTAGCGGGTACAATGAGCAGTTCTTC. It specifies CASSLGMGGTSGYNEQFF.